This T cell receptor (beta chain) was profiled in a study of shared clonotypes between healthy human individuals. Sequencing used immunoSEQ multiplex PCR; TCRdb keeps in-frame clones, though not all of them. The sample records roughly 1,800,000 clones, approximately 95% being singletons. Germline values: CDR1 MGHDK, CDR2 SYGVNS. The CDR3 extends over 16 amino acids. The ends were cut back, 3 bases at V and 7 bases at J, with 19 bases in the middle. CD45RO negativity and positive selection for CCR7 defined naive CD8 cells, a population that excluded terminally differentiated effector memory CD45RA+ cells.

The chain carries TRBV25-1 and TRBJ1-5; D may be TRBD1 (6 bases). This TCR came from a man between 18 and 29 years old in good health. Source material: naive CD8+ T cells sorted from blood. CDR3 coding DNA: TGTGCCAGCAGTGACGGGGGCCCCCTGTCCGAACAGCCCCAGCATTTT. As protein: CASSDGGPLSEQPQHF.